Each of the 29 T cell receptor beta chains below was sequenced from the same sample in a study of metastatic and nonmetastatic thyroid tumors. MiXCR reprocessed the PCR reads for TCRdb. The sample records approximately 25,000 clones, approximately 24% being singletons. All patients were untreated before thyroid surgery. Sequencing was carried out using blood. The origin of the receptors is a male donor with papillary thyroid cancer or a benign thyroid nodule (not recorded which). Some clones in this sample may be carry-over from other donors' samples.

With regard to this clone: No conserved phenylalanine or tryptophan is present at the end of the CDR3, so a read error is the likely explanation. The chain's CDR3 is CASSPKAGASNEQFV. The DNA of the CDR3 is TGTGCCAGCTCACCAAAAGCGGGAGCTTCAAATGAGCAGTTCGTC. V and J are TRBV18 and TRBJ2-1; TRBD2 aligns across 8 bases. The V gene end was trimmed by 2 bases and the J gene end by 7 bases; junction bases not matched to a gene: 7. Per the germline V gene, CDR1 is KGHSH and CDR2 is LQKENI. The length of the CDR3 is 15 residues.

In this sample, this clone turned up a few times. The chain carries TRBV12-3 or TRBV12-4 and TRBJ2-3, with TRBD2 matching over 9 bases. J lost 2 bases, V lost 3 bases, and 3 bases had no gene match. The CDR3 consists of 15 residues. CDR3 loop: CASSLASGITDTQYF. CDR3 nucleotides: TGTGCCAGCAGTTTGGCTAGCGGGATCACAGATACGCAGTATTTT.

This clone was found many times. The rearrangement uses TRBV27 and TRBJ2-5, with 12 positions matching TRBD2. The junction had 8 bases not matched to a gene; V was cut back by 3 bases and J by 3 bases. The CDR3 has 17 residues. Germline V gives CDR1 MNHEY, CDR2 SMNVEV (reference sequence). CDR3 bases: TGTGCCAGCAGTTTCCCGACTAGCGGGGGAAGGGAAGAGACCCAGTACTTC. Translated, it gives CASSFPTSGGREETQYF.

This clone has a count of ten or more. The junction and the germline gene differ at one end; a read error may be behind it. The chain combines TRBV11-3 with TRBJ2-1, with D tentatively TRBD1 (5 bases). Germline V CDR1 and CDR2: SGHNT, YENEEA. The CDR3 totals 14 residues. CDR3 in amino acids: CASSLGQGIAEQLF. The CDR3 DNA sequence: TGTGCCAGCAGCTTAGGTCAGGGTATCGCTGAGCAGCTCTTC.

The rearrangement joins TRBV20-1 to TRBJ2-7, with a possible D match to TRBD1 (6 bases). The CDR3 is 14 amino acids. Trimming left V 5 bases short and J 8 bases short, with 22 bases between. Germline-derived CDR1 and CDR2 are DFQATT and SNEGSKA (reference sequence). In nucleotides, the CDR3 is TGCAGTGCTGCGCCTCAGGGGCAGGACCTGAAGCAGTACTTC. This sequence encodes CSAAPQGQDLKQYF.

This sequence joins TRBV9 and TRBJ2-1; TRBD2 agrees at 13 bases. Germline lookup yields CDR1 SGDLS and CDR2 YYNGEE. V lost 4 bases and J lost 10; bases outside the gene matches: 8. There are 15 residues in the CDR3. CDR3 sequence: CASSRLRLAGGEQFF. CDR3 nucleotide sequence: TGTGCCAGCAGCCGACTGAGACTAGCGGGAGGCGAGCAGTTCTTC.

V usage is TRBV20-1 and J usage is TRBJ1-6; D uncertain. V lost 3 bases, J lost 6 bases, and 15 bases lay in between. CDR1 DFQATT and CDR2 SNEGSKA come from the germline V gene (reference sequence). This CDR3 has 15 amino acids. CDR3 nucleotides: TGCAGTGCTAGTCCCCCGGGGAACGGTAATTCACCCCTCCACTTT. Its translation: CSASPPGNGNSPLHF.

The V and J genes are TRBV11-2 and TRBJ1-2; D remains ambiguous. Looked up from germline, CDR1 is SGHAT and CDR2 is FQNNGV. Trimming pared 1 base from V and 4 bases from J, leaving 16 bases between. The CDR3 runs to 16 residues. CDR3 sequence reads: CASSLGGGVGSYGYTF. For the CDR3, the DNA is TGTGCCAGCAGCTTAGGCGGTGGGGTGGGCAGCTATGGCTACACCTTC.

Regarding this clone: One end of the junction does not line up with germline, which may come from a read error. The gene calls are TRBV19 and TRBJ1-5; D perhaps matches TRBD1 (5 bases). This CDR3 has 13 residues. CDR1 and CDR2 from the germline V gene are LNHDA and SQIVND (reference sequence). CDR3 nucleotides: TGTGCCAGTAGTATAAGGTTACGACAGCCCCATCATTTT. It encodes CASSIRLRQPHHF. The whole variable domain, filled in from reference TRBV19 and TRBJ1-5, reads DGGITQSPKYLFRKEGQNVTLSCEQNLNHDAMYWYRQDPGQGLRLIYYSQIVNDFQKGDIAEGYSVSREKKESFPLTVTSAQKNPTAFYLCASSIRLRQPHHFGDGTRLSIL.

This clone was counted only a few times. The chain joins TRBV28 to TRBJ2-1; 12 bases are shared with TRBD2. The V gene end was trimmed by 6 bases and the J gene end by 4 bases; junction bases not matched to a gene: 4. This CDR3 contains 15 residues. Per the germline V gene, CDR1 is MDHEN and CDR2 is SYDVKM. The CDR3 DNA is TGTGCCAGCAGACTAGCGGGGGGACCATACAATGAGCAGTTCTTC. It encodes CASRLAGGPYNEQFF.

This clone showed up many times. At one of its ends the junction is not consistent with the germline gene, which may arise from a read error. The V gene is TRBV12-3 or TRBV12-4, the J gene TRBJ2-2; D is possibly TRBD1 or TRBD2 (5 bases each). The CDR3 length is 13 residues. CDR3 amino acids: CASSFNPGPSSVF. The CDR3 region has the DNA TGTGCCAGCAGTTTCAACCCGGGACCCTCGTCCGTTTTT.

This clone was seen ten or more times. The chain has TRBV28 and TRBJ2-1; D tentatively reads TRBD1 or TRBD2 (5 bases each). V lost 3 bases, J lost 13 bases, and 13 bases lay in between. The CDR3 spans 12 residues. Germline lookup yields CDR1 MDHEN and CDR2 SYDVKM. The CDR3 spells CASSLSGTKQFF. CDR3 bases: TGTGCCAGCAGTTTGTCCGGGACCAAACAGTTCTTC.

The gene calls are TRBV7-3 and TRBJ2-1; unclear D gene. Trimming pared 2 bases from V and 7 bases from J, leaving 15 bases between. This CDR3 is 15 amino acids long. Germline CDR1 is SGHTA and CDR2 is FQGTGA. As DNA, the CDR3 is TGTGCCAGCAGCTTAGGATCGGCAGTGTCGAATGAGCAGTTCTTC. Amino acid sequence: CASSLGSAVSNEQFF.

The chain employs TRBV7-3 and TRBJ1-1; D not resolved. V dropped 5 bases and J dropped 0 bases, with 10 bases sitting between them. This CDR3 comprises 14 residues. Germline V lookup: CDR1 SGHTA, CDR2 FQGTGA. The CDR3 coding sequence is TGTGCCAGCAGCCCTGTCGGCGTGAACACTGAAGCTTTCTTT. Its protein is CASSPVGVNTEAFF.

The chain is built from TRBV11-1 and TRBJ1-6; D call uncertain. CDR1 is SGHAT, CDR2 FQDESV, per germline (reference sequence). V was clipped by 2 bases and J by 11 bases, with 10 bases between them. This CDR3 is 13 amino acids long. The CDR3: CASSLSSSPPLHF. The CDR3 nucleotides read TGTGCCAGCAGCTTAAGCAGCAGCCCACCCCTCCACTTT.

By share, this clone ranks as medium-sized. The rearrangement links TRBV24-1 to TRBJ2-2, with 9 bases that match TRBD2. Looked up from germline, CDR1 is KGHDR and CDR2 is SFDVKD. CDR3 size: 16 residues. The J segment lost 0 bases and the V segment lost 4 bases, leaving 2 bases of the junction unmatched. The CDR3 nucleotides are TGTGCCACCAGTGAGGTAGCGGGGGCGAACACCGGGGAGCTGTTTTTT. It codes for CATSEVAGANTGELFF.

This clone appeared a single time. A single base separates this from a much larger clone, so it may be a read error. The gene calls are TRBV5-4 and TRBJ2-1; D ambiguous. Germline CDR1 SGHNT, CDR2 YYREEE (reference sequence). The CDR3 totals 13 residues. In DNA form, the CDR3 reads TGTGCCAGCAGCGTACCGACGGGCAATGATCAGTTCTTC. Translation gives CASSVPTGNDQFF. Filled out from reference TRBV5-4 and TRBJ2-1, the complete variable domain reads ETGVTQSPTHLIKTRGQQVTLRCSSQSGHNTVSWYQQALGQGPQFIFQYYREEENGRGNFPPRFSGLQFPNYSSELNVNALELDDSALYLCASSVPTGNDQFFGPGTRLTVL.

The chain has TRBV6-1 and TRBJ1-1, with D possibly being TRBD1 (5 bases). The germline CDR1 and CDR2 sequences are MNHNS and SASEGT. The CDR3 consists of 15 residues. With 7 bases removed from V and 1 base from J, the gap between germline ends came to 16 bases. CDR3 bases: TGTGCCAGCACGCGGGGCCTGGCGACGAACACTGAAGCTTTCTTT. Translation gives CASTRGLATNTEAFF.

This chain uses TRBV6-1 with TRBJ2-7; TRBD2 is a possible D gene (6 bases). The CDR3 totals 14 residues. Germline values: CDR1 MNHNS, CDR2 SASEGT. V lost 10 bases and J 2 bases, leaving 18 bases between the germline ends. CDR3 nucleotides: TGTGCCACCGTACTAGCCAGAGCCCCCTACGAGCAGTACTTC. Translation gives CATVLARAPYEQYF.

As for this clone: Because it lacks the conserved phenylalanine or tryptophan at the end, this CDR3 is likely a read error. The limits of the CDR3 on the DNA are not certain, so only TCRdb's listed CDR3 is given. The chain has TRBV28 and TRBJ2-1; the table calls TRBD1, which could not be checked here. Germline-derived CDR1 and CDR2 are MDHEN and SYDVKM. The CDR3 spans 16 amino acids, including both terminal residues. CDR3 residues: CASSLLRGSTHNDPFI.

This clone was detected many times. The chain couples TRBV3-1 to TRBJ1-2, with TRBD1 matching over 7 bases. V was pared by 3 bases and J by 4 bases, with 8 bases of the junction left unmatched. CDR3 length: 15 amino acids. From germline, CDR1 is LGHDT and CDR2 YNNKEL (reference sequence). Here the CDR3 reads CASSHTLQGGYGYTF. The CDR3 DNA is TGTGCCAGCAGCCACACACTGCAGGGGGGCTATGGCTACACCTTC.

This clone has ten or more counts. The rearrangement links TRBV28 to TRBJ1-3; D uncertain. V lost 6 bases, J lost 1 base, and 4 bases lay in between. CDR3 size: 12 residues. CDR1 is MDHEN, CDR2 SYDVKM, per germline. The CDR3: CASRVSGNTIYF. The DNA of the CDR3 is TGTGCCAGCAGGGTTTCTGGAAACACCATATATTTT.

This clone was observed at least ten times. The chain uses TRBV28 and TRBJ2-4, with D uncertain. Deletions cut 3 bases from V and 8 bases from J, with 11 bases between. This CDR3 has 13 residues. Germline V gene lookup returns CDR1 MDHEN and CDR2 SYDVKM. CDR3 sequence: CASSFGTLHIQYF. The CDR3 DNA reads TGTGCCAGCAGTTTCGGTACCCTACACATTCAGTACTTC.

DNA for the CDR3: TGTGCCAGCAGCCAAGATCGTGGGGGGCCGGTCTTCGAGACCCAGTACTTC. Protein: CASSQDRGGPVFETQYF. The chain employs TRBV3-1 and TRBJ2-5; D tentatively fits TRBD1 or TRBD2 (6 bases each). CDR3 length: 17 residues. V was trimmed by 0 bases and J by 5 bases, leaving 19 bases between them. The germline V gene has CDR1 LGHDT and CDR2 YNNKEL (reference sequence).

With regard to this clone: Germline is not matched at one junction end, which may reflect a read error. The gene calls are TRBV6-1 and TRBJ2-7; D is possibly TRBD1 (6 bases). This CDR3 contains 16 residues. CDR1 MNHNS and CDR2 SASEGT come from the germline V gene. The CDR3 loop reads CPSSTPLRQGSSEQYF. As DNA, the CDR3 is TGTCCCAGCAGTACCCCTTTGAGGCAGGGGTCGAGCGAGCAGTACTTC.

By frequency in the sample, this clone is medium-sized (0.01 to 0.1%). The J gene is TRBJ1-4, the V gene TRBV4-1; unclear D gene. The V and J ends lost 0 bases and 13 bases respectively, with 15 bases between them. Germline CDR1 and CDR2: MGHRA and YSYEKL. This CDR3 is built from 14 residues. The CDR3 spells CASSQDRGRERLFF. In DNA, the CDR3 is TGCGCCAGCAGCCAAGATAGAGGCAGAGAACGACTGTTTTTT.

CDR3 sequence reads: CAFRDMDSPLHF. Here the CDR3 DNA reads TGTGCCTTCCGTGACATGGATTCACCCCTCCACTTT. The rearrangement links TRBV10-3 to TRBJ1-6; no clear D gene. V was clipped by 11 bases and J by 8 bases, with 13 bases between them. Looked up from germline, CDR1 is ENHRY and CDR2 is SYGVKD. This CDR3 has 12 amino acids.

This clone was observed a handful of times. The gene calls are TRBV6-5 and TRBJ2-5; 7 bases agree with TRBD1. Germline CDR1 and CDR2: MNHEY and SVGAGI. The CDR3 runs 12 residues. V dropped 6 bases and J dropped 3; count of bases not matched to a gene: 1. CDR3 coding DNA: TGTGCCAGCAGAACAGGGGAAGAGACCCAGTACTTC. It is translated as CASRTGEETQYF.

The chain carries TRBV13 and TRBJ2-7; 9 bases map to TRBD2. The CDR3 is 15 residues long. The ends lost 5 bases at V and 0 bases at J; junction bases unmatched: 5. In germline, CDR1 is PRHDT, CDR2 FYEKMQ (reference sequence). CDR3 loop: CASSTLAGRSYEQYF. The CDR3 DNA sequence: TGTGCCAGCAGCACCCTAGCGGGGCGCTCCTACGAGCAGTACTTC. Filled out from reference TRBV13 and TRBJ2-7, the complete variable domain reads AAGVIQSPRHLIKEKRETATLKCYPIPRHDTVYWYQQGPGQDPQFLISFYEKMQSDKGSIPDRFSAQQFSDYHSELNMSSLELGDSALYFCASSTLAGRSYEQYFGPGTRLTVT.